This T cell receptor beta chain was sequenced in a study of T cell responses to AZD1222 COVID-19 vaccine. As for the study in general: Pooling of second doses given at about 4 or about 12 weeks was done. Study-wide findings and caveats: Unmutated variant regions reportedly attract nearly half of all spike-specific TCRs. Donors, mostly white British, included more females; clonal diversity was possibly underestimated. Seropositive AZD1222 recipients at baseline numbered only five to seven.

Of note for this clone: Its antigen remains unidentified.

Sequenced by immunoSEQ multiplex PCR; TCRdb stores in-frame clones only, minus some. In the table there are about 120,000 clones, more than 75% of which are singletons. From germline, CDR1 is SGHTA and CDR2 FQGNSA. The CDR3 is made up of 15 amino acids. V lost 3 bases, J lost 4 bases, and 5 bases stayed unmatched. The source material was peripheral blood, sampled on day 0 of AZD1222 vaccination. The rearrangement uses TRBV7-2 and TRBJ2-5; 10 bases map to TRBD1. The sequence derives from an adult in good health. This CDR3 reads CASSLGQGTGETQYF. CDR3 nucleotide sequence: TGTGCCAGCAGCTTGGGACAGGGGACCGGAGAGACCCAGTACTTC.